This T cell receptor (beta chain) was identified in a study of T-cell memory formation after mild COVID-19. Study details: TCR clusters mostly belonged to single donors. Study conclusions and caveats: Proof of SARS-CoV-2 specificity was absent for the second-wave clones that crested on day 37. Detection of some responders pre-infection suggested pre-existing cross-reactive memory T cells participated.

A few counts support this clonotype. The antigen is unknown. Employing constant-segment primers, 5'RACE generated TCR alpha and TCR beta cDNA libraries bearing sample barcodes and UMIs. In TCRdb, the 5' RACE reads were re-called with MiXCR into one record per CDR3 protein. The profile covers about 560,000 distinct CDR3 sequences, with about 20% appearing a single time and approximately 8.4% taken by the ten largest. V lost 5 bases and J lost 6, with 20 bases in between. CDR1 and CDR2 (germline): SEHNR, FQNEAQ (reference sequence). This CDR3 spans 16 amino acids. The receptor was isolated from an adult woman who had mild COVID-19 (a few samples of this study predate the infection). Cell type and time point are not known. The genes are TRBV7-9 and TRBJ2-1; D is unclear. Sequenced input: PBMCs or a T cell subset sorted from them (not recorded which). CDR3 sequence: CASSLPLVLRPNEQFF. The CDR3 DNA is TGTGCCAGCAGCCTACCCCTAGTGCTCCGACCCAATGAGCAGTTCTTC.